One sample yielded the 2 T cell receptor beta chains listed below, sequenced in a study of T cell clonality in common variable immunodeficiency. Clones were read by immunoSEQ multiplex PCR, and TCRdb kept only the in-frame ones, dropping some. The sample yields about 52,000 clones, without any singletons. Sequenced material: peripheral blood mononuclear cells. Receptors were obtained from a person aged 18 to 75 in good health.

Regarding this clone: A read error may produce the germline difference seen at one junction end. Read data end 3 residues before the CDR3 end; the end is taken from the germline J gene. The chain combines TRBV7-9 with TRBJ1-3; 7 nucleotides match TRBD1. CDR1 is SEHNR, CDR2 FQNEAQ, per germline (reference sequence). This CDR3 has 12 amino acids. CDR3 sequence reads: CASSRGRNTIYF. The sequenced CDR3 bases are TGTGCCAGCAGTAGGGGGCGAAACACA.

In its sample, this clone was seen many times. The sequence runs out 3 residues before the end of the CDR3; the remainder is reconstructed from the germline J gene. This chain links TRBV18 with TRBJ2-1; 10 bases fit TRBD2. Germline trimming cut 3 bases from V and 4 bases from J; bases unmatched to any gene: 6. The CDR3 consists of 16 residues. Germline CDR1 reads KGHSH; CDR2 reads LQKENI. CDR3 residues: CASSPPLAGGYNEQFF. Partial CDR3 DNA: TGTGCCAGCTCACCCCCCTTAGCGGGAGGATACAATGAG.